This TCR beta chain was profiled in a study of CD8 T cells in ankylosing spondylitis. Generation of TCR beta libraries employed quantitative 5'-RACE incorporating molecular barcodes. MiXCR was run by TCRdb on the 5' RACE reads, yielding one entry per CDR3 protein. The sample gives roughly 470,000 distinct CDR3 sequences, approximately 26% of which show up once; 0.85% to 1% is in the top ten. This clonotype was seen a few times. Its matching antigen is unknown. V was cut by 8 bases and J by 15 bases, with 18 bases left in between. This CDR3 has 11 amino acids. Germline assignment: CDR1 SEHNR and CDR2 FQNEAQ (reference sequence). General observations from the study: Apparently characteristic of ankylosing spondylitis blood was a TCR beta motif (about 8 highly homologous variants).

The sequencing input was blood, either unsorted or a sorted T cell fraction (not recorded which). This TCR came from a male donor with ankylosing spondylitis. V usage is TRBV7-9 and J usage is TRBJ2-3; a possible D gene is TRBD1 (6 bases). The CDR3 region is CASSVTGPNYF. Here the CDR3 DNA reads TGTGCCAGCTCGGTGACAGGACCGAACTATTTT.